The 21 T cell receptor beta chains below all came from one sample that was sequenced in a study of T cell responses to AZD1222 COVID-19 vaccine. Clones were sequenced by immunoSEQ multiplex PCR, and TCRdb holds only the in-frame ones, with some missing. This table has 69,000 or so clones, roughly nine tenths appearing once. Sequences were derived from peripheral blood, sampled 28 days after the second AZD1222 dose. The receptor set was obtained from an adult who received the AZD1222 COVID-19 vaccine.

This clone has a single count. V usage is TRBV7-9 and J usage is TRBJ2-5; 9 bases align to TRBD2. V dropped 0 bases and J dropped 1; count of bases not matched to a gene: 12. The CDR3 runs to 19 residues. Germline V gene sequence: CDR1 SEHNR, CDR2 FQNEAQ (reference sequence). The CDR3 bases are TGTGCCAGCAGCTTAGCGCAGACTAGCGGAAGAACCTCCCAAGAGACCCAGTACTTC. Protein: CASSLAQTSGRTSQETQYF.

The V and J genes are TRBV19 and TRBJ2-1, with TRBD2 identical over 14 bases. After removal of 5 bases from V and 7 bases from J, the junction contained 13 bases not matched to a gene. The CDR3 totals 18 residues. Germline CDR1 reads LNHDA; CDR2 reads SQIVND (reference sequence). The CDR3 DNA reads TGTGCCAGTAGTGCGTACCCGGGACTAGCGGGAGATTCTAATGAGCAGTTCTTC. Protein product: CASSAYPGLAGDSNEQFF.

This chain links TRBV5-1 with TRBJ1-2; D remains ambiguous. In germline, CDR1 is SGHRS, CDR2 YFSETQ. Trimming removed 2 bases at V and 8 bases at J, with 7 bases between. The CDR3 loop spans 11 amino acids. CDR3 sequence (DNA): TGCGCCAGCAGCTTTGAAGGCGGCTACACCTTC. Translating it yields CASSFEGGYTF.

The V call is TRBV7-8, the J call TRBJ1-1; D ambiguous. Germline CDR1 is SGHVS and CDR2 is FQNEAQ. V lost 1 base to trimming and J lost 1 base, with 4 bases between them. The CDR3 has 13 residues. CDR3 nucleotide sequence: TGTGCCAGCAGCTTAGGGTCGAACACTGAAGCTTTCTTT. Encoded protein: CASSLGSNTEAFF.

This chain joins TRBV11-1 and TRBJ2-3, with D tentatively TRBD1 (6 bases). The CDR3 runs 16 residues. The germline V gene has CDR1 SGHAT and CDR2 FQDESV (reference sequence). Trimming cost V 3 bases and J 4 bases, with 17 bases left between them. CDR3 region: CASSFVGGFSADTQYF. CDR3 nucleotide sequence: TGTGCCAGCAGCTTCGTTGGGGGCTTCAGCGCAGATACGCAGTATTTT.

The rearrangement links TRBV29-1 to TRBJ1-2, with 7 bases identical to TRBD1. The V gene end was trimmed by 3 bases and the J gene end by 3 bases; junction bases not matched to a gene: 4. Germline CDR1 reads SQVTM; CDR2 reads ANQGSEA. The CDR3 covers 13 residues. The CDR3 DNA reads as TGCAGCGTTGACCTAACAGGGGACTATGGCTACACCTTC. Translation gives CSVDLTGDYGYTF.

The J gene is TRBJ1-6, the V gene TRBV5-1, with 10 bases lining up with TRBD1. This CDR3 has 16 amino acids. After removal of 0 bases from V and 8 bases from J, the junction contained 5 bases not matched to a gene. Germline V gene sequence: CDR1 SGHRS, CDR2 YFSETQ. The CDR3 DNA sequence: TGCGCCAGCAGCTTGGCGGGACAGGGGCAGCATTCACCCCTCCACTTT. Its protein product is CASSLAGQGQHSPLHF.

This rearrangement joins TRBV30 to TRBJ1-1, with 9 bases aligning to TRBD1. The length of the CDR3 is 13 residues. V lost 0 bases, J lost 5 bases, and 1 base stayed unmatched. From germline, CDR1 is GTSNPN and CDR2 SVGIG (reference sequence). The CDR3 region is CAWSVQGATEAFF. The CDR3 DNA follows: TGTGCCTGGAGTGTACAGGGGGCAACTGAAGCTTTCTTT.

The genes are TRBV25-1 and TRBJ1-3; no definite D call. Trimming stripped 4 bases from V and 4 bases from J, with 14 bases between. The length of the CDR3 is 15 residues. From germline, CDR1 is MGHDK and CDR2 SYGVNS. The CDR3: CASSAGLGQGNTIYF. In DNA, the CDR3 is TGTGCCAGCAGTGCGGGCCTCGGGCAAGGAAACACCATATATTTT.

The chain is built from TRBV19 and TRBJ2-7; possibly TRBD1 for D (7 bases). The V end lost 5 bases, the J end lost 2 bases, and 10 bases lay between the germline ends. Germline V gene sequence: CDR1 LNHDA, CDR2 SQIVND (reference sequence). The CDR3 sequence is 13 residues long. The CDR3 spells CASSAGQTYEQYF. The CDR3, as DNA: TGTGCCAGTAGTGCGGGACAGACCTACGAGCAGTACTTC.

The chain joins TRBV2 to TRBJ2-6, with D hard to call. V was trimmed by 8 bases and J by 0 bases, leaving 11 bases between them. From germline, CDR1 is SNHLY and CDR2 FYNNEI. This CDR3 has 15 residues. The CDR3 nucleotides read TGTGCCAGCGGAAGACACGTCTCTGGGGCCAACGTCCTGACTTTC. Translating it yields CASGRHVSGANVLTF.

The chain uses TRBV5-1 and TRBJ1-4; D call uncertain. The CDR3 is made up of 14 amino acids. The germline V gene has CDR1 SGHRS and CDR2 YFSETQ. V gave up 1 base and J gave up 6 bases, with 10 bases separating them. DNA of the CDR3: TGCGCCAGCAGCTTGACTATACTTGATGAAAAACTGTTTTTT. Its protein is CASSLTILDEKLFF.

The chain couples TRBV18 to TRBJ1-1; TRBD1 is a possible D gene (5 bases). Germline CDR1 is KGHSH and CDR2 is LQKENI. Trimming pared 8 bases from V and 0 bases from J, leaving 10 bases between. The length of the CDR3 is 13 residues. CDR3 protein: CASGEGMNTEAFF. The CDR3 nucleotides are TGTGCCAGCGGGGAGGGGATGAACACTGAAGCTTTCTTT. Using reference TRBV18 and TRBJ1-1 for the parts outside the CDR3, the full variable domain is NAGVMQNPRHLVRRRGQEARLRCSPMKGHSHVYWYRQLPEEGLKFMVYLQKENIIDESGMPKERFSAEFPKEGPSILRIQQVVRGDSAAYFCASGEGMNTEAFFGQGTRLTVV.

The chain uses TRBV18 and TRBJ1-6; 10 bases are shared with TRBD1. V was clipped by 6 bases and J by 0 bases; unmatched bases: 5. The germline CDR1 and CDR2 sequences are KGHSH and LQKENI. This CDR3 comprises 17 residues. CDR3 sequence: CASSVGQGYSYNSPLHF. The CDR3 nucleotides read TGTGCCAGCTCCGTGGGACAGGGGTACTCCTATAATTCACCCCTCCACTTT.

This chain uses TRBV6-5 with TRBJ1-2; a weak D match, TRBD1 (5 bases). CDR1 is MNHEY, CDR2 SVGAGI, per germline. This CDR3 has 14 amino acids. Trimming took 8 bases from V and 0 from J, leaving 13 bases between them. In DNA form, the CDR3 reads TGTGCCAGCGTCGCCCGGGACGCTAACTATGGCTACACCTTC. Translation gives CASVARDANYGYTF.

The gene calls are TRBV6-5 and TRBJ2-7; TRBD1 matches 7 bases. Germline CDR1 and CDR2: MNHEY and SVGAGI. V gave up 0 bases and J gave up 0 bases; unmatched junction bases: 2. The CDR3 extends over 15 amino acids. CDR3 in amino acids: CASSYSGQDSYEQYF. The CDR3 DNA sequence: TGTGCCAGCAGTTACTCCGGACAGGACTCCTACGAGCAGTACTTC.

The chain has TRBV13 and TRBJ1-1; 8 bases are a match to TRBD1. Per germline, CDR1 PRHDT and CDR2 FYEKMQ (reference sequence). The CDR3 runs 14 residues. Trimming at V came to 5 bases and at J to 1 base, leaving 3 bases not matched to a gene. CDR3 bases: TGTGCCAGCAGCCGCGGACAGGGGAACACTGAAGCTTTCTTT. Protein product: CASSRGQGNTEAFF.

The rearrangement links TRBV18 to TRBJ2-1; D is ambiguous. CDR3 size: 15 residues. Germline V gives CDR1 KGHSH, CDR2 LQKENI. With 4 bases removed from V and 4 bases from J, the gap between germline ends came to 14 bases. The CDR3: CASSRATESYNEQFF. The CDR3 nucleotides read TGTGCCAGCTCACGGGCTACCGAATCGTACAATGAGCAGTTCTTC.

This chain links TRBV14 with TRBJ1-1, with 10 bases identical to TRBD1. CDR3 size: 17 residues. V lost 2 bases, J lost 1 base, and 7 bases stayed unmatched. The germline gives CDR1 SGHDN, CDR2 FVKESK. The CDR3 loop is CASSQPGQGMSNTEAFF. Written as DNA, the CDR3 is TGTGCCAGCAGCCAACCGGGACAGGGGATGTCGAACACTGAAGCTTTCTTT.

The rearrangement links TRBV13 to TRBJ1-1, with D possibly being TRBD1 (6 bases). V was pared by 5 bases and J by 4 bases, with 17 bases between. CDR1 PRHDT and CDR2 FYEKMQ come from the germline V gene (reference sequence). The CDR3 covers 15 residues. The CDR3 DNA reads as TGTGCCAGCAGCCTGGGAGGGGGGACGGGCACTGAAGCTTTCTTT. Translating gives CASSLGGGTGTEAFF.

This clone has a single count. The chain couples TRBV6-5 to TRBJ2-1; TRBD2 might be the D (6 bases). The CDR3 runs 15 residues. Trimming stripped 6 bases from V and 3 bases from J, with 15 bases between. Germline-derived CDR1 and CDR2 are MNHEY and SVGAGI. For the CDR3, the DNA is TGTGCCAGCAGCCACACGGGGGAAAACTACAATGAGCAGTTCTTC. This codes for CASSHTGENYNEQFF.